The entry that follows covers one T cell receptor (beta chain) sequence. Its antigen is unidentified. This record comes from a study of T cell responses to AZD1222 COVID-19 vaccine. Trimming stripped 7 bases from V and 6 bases from J, with 15 bases between. This CDR3 is built from 13 residues. The V gene's germline CDR1 is MGHDK and CDR2 SYGVNS. General study findings and limits: At study baseline, merely five or six AZD1222 recipients were seropositive. The sample set comprised mostly white British donors with more females, and clonal diversity was possibly underestimated. Reportedly, nearly half the spike-specific TCRs target unmutated variant regions. Spike was spanned by vaccine-associated CD4 TCRs, with dominance at 160-218 and 743-854.

The data were produced by immunoSEQ multiplex PCR, yet TCRdb's version contains in-frame clones alone and is incomplete. The table has 120,000 or so clones, 94% seen once. The genes are TRBV25-1 and TRBJ1-2; D ambiguous. The sequence derives from an adult who received the AZD1222 COVID-19 vaccine. The material sequenced was peripheral blood, taken 28 days after the second AZD1222 dose. CDR3 nucleotides: TGTGCCAGCATTGGGGTGCTGGATCATGGCTACACCTTC. Translating it yields CASIGVLDHGYTF.